The 10 T cell receptor beta chains below were found in one sample sequenced in a study of blood T cell repertoires in COVID-19. Repertoires were generated with immunoSEQ multiplex PCR, while TCRdb's copy carries only in-frame clones and drops some. The sample carries about 170,000 clones, approximately 86% recorded once. The sequencing sample was made of peripheral blood. The origin of the receptors is a woman older than 75 with COVID-19, enrolled during active disease.

The genes are TRBV19 and TRBJ1-1; the D is unclear. V was cut by 2 bases and J by 2 bases, with 9 bases left in between. This CDR3 is built from 14 residues. The V gene's germline CDR1 is LNHDA and CDR2 SQIVND (reference sequence). The CDR3 DNA sequence: TGTGCCAGTAGTATATTAGGAGCCAACACTGAAGCTTTCTTT. It is translated as CASSILGANTEAFF.

The V gene is TRBV7-9, the J gene TRBJ1-2; D ambiguous. Per the germline V gene, CDR1 is SEHNR and CDR2 is FQNEAQ (reference sequence). This CDR3 has 15 amino acids. With 0 bases removed from V and 8 bases from J, the gap between germline ends came to 16 bases. DNA for the CDR3: TGTGCCAGCAGCTTAGCCGGGCTTACGTCGGGGGGCTACACCTTC. Translating gives CASSLAGLTSGGYTF.

In its sample, this clone was seen once. The chain links TRBV6-5 to TRBJ1-2; D ambiguous. Between the trimmed V and J ends, which lost 6 bases and 8 bases, there was a span of 16 bases. The germline V gene has CDR1 MNHEY and CDR2 SVGAGI. The CDR3 loop spans 13 amino acids. The CDR3 loop is CASSEVGGRGYTF. The CDR3 DNA reads as TGTGCCAGCAGCGAGGTGGGAGGGAGAGGCTACACCTTC.

The chain combines TRBV5-6 with TRBJ1-3; D not certain. CDR3 length: 14 amino acids. V was trimmed by 0 bases and J by 3 bases, leaving 7 bases between them. The germline V gene has CDR1 SGHDT and CDR2 YYEEEE. The CDR3 sequence: CASSLGGVGNTIYF. The DNA for the CDR3 is TGTGCCAGCAGCTTGGGGGGAGTTGGAAACACCATATATTTT.

V usage is TRBV7-9 and J usage is TRBJ2-3; possibly TRBD2 for D (5 bases). Looked up from germline, CDR1 is SEHNR and CDR2 is FQNEAQ (reference sequence). There are 16 residues in the CDR3. V lost 5 bases to trimming and J lost 0 bases, with 15 bases between them. The CDR3 nucleotides read TGTGCCAGCAGCCGCTTAGCCGGGATAAGCACAGATACGCAGTATTTT. Its protein is CASSRLAGISTDTQYF.

The chain is built from TRBV28 and TRBJ1-5; D is perhaps TRBD1 (6 bases). Trimming shortened V by 7 bases and J by 7 bases, and 20 bases separated the two germline ends. Germline-derived CDR1 and CDR2 are MDHEN and SYDVKM. CDR3 length equals 15 residues. The CDR3 sequence is CASNSGGGARQPQHF. Written as DNA, the CDR3 is TGTGCCAGCAATTCCGGAGGGGGGGCGCGGCAGCCCCAGCATTTT.

The chain couples TRBV6-5 to TRBJ2-7; the D gene is possibly TRBD1 (5 bases). V lost 7 bases to trimming and J lost 2 bases, with 9 bases between them. The CDR3 length is 12 residues. Germline values: CDR1 MNHEY, CDR2 SVGAGI. DNA of the CDR3: TGTGCCAGCAAAGACAGCGCCTACGAGCAGTACTTC. Translating it yields CASKDSAYEQYF.

In its sample, this clone was seen a few times. The chain couples TRBV15 to TRBJ1-5; D not certain. The CDR3 loop spans 15 amino acids. The ends were cut back, 3 bases at V and 0 bases at J, with 9 bases in the middle. Germline CDR1 and CDR2: LNHNV and YYDKDF (reference sequence). In DNA, the CDR3 is TGTGCCACCAGCAGCACAAGATATAGCAATCAGCCCCAGCATTTT. This encodes CATSSTRYSNQPQHF.

The chain uses TRBV5-1 and TRBJ2-3; 11 nucleotides align to TRBD2. Germline V gives CDR1 SGHRS, CDR2 YFSETQ. Trimming at V came to 4 bases and at J to 0 bases, leaving 4 bases not matched to a gene. This CDR3 is 16 amino acids long. CDR3 sequence reads: CASSQLAGGSTDTQYF. CDR3 in DNA: TGCGCCAGCAGCCAATTAGCGGGAGGGAGCACAGATACGCAGTATTTT.

The genes are TRBV12-5 and TRBJ2-7, with 7 positions matching TRBD1. Germline V gives CDR1 LGHNT, CDR2 FRNRAP. This CDR3 has 14 residues. The J segment lost 5 bases and the V segment lost 6 bases, leaving 10 bases of the junction unmatched. The CDR3 spells CASGDQGVGDEQYF. The CDR3 DNA follows: TGTGCTAGTGGAGATCAGGGGGTGGGCGACGAGCAGTACTTC.